This T cell receptor beta chain came from a study of blood T cell repertoires in COVID-19. Study information: Nucleic acid was either cDNA or gDNA, and it came from T cells, B-cell-depleted T cells, or PBMCs.

TCRdb keeps only in-frame clones here, not all; method: immunoSEQ multiplex PCR. Seen here are around 240,000 clones, 70% to 90% observed once, and the top ten hold under 2.5%. The sample holds a few counts of this clone. The CDR3 has 16 amino acids. Trimming cost V 4 bases and J 2 bases, with 18 bases left between them. CDR1 is SGHNT and CDR2 is YYREEE in the germline V gene (reference sequence). The sample comprised PBMCs or T cells enriched from blood (not recorded which). The sequence was obtained from a woman between 50 and 59 years old who had recovered from COVID-19. This sequence joins TRBV5-4 and TRBJ1-2; the D gene is possibly TRBD1 (6 bases). The CDR3 DNA reads as TGTGCCAGCAGCCTCCCCACAGGGAAGTTCAACTATGGCTACACCTTC. It specifies CASSLPTGKFNYGYTF.